These 26 T cell receptor beta chains came from one sample sequenced in a study of cytomegalovirus exposure and HLA in healthy donors. In the PCR, 60 Vbeta and 13 Jbeta primers were used. Sequencing used immunoSEQ multiplex PCR; TCRdb keeps in-frame clones, though not all of them. Seen here are 150,000 to 180,000 clones, 70% to 80% observed once, and the top ten hold around 13%. The sequenced material came from PBMCs. Source of these receptors: a young man in good health and CMV-seropositive.

This clone was detected a few times. The chain uses TRBV9 and TRBJ2-5, with 9 nucleotides matching TRBD1. Germline CDR1 SGDLS, CDR2 YYNGEE. The CDR3 sequence is 15 residues long. The trim removed 1 base at V and 2 bases at J, leaving 3 bases unmatched. In DNA, the CDR3 is TGTGCCAGCAGCGTAAAGGACAGGGGACAAGAGACCCAGTACTTC. This sequence encodes CASSVKDRGQETQYF.

This chain uses TRBV27 with TRBJ2-3; 9 bases are shared with TRBD2. Germline V CDR1 and CDR2: MNHEY, SMNVEV (reference sequence). The V and J ends lost 6 bases and 5 bases, in that order; junction bases with no gene match: 15. The CDR3 has 17 amino acids. The CDR3 sequence: CASSQGGTSWTRDTQYF. The CDR3 nucleotides read TGTGCCAGCAGCCAAGGCGGGACTAGCTGGACTAGAGATACGCAGTATTTT.

Here the CDR3 DNA reads TGTGCCAGCAGCAAAGAGGGCAGGGCGGTTTGGGAGCAGTACTTC. Residues: CASSKEGRAVWEQYF. This chain links TRBV21-1 with TRBJ2-7; TRBD1, the table's D call, lacks a check against the DNA. TRBV21-1 counts as a pseudogene. There are 15 residues in the CDR3.

The chain joins TRBV25-1 to TRBJ2-1, with a tentative D call TRBD2 (5 bases). Germline CDR1 MGHDK, CDR2 SYGVNS. The CDR3 loop spans 15 amino acids. V lost 3 bases to trimming and J lost 8 bases, with 17 bases between them. The CDR3 here is CASSEPGTSVYEQFF. CDR3 DNA: TGTGCCAGCAGTGAGCCGGGAACCTCGGTGTATGAGCAGTTCTTC.

V gene TRBV14 combines with J gene TRBJ2-1; no clear D. Trimming shortened V by 1 base and J by 9 bases, and 19 bases separated the two germline ends. The CDR3 spans 16 residues. The V gene's germline CDR1 is SGHDN and CDR2 FVKESK. The CDR3 is CASSQALSRILSEQFF. CDR3 coding DNA: TGTGCCAGCAGCCAAGCCCTATCTAGAATCCTGAGTGAGCAGTTCTTC. The whole variable domain, filled in from reference TRBV14 and TRBJ2-1, reads EAGVTQFPSHSVIEKGQTVTLRCDPISGHDNLYWYRRVMGKEIKFLLHFVKESKQDESGMPNNRFLAERTGGTYSTLKVQPAELEDSGVYFCASSQALSRILSEQFFGPGTRLTVL.

The chain employs TRBV4-1 and TRBJ2-1; 8 bases are shared with TRBD1. Germline lookup yields CDR1 MGHRA and CDR2 YSYEKL. This CDR3 spans 17 amino acids. The V segment lost 4 bases and the J segment 5 bases; nucleotides outside the gene matches: 13. CDR3: CASSLRPGQDFNNEQFF. Written as DNA, the CDR3 is TGCGCCAGCAGCCTCAGACCGGGACAGGATTTTAACAATGAGCAGTTCTTC.

The chain is built from TRBV7-9 and TRBJ2-1; 8 bases are shared with TRBD2. Unmatched junction bases numbered 7, after V lost 4 bases and J lost 5 bases. There are 15 residues in the CDR3. Germline CDR1 reads SEHNR; CDR2 reads FQNEAQ (reference sequence). CDR3 DNA sequence: TGTGCCAGCAGCTATAGCGGGGACTGGAACAATGAGCAGTTCTTC. It yields the protein CASSYSGDWNNEQFF.

The rearrangement links TRBV7-2 to TRBJ2-3; D call uncertain. CDR1 is SGHTA, CDR2 FQGNSA, per germline. V lost 6 bases and J 0 bases, leaving 13 bases between the germline ends. The CDR3 consists of 15 residues. In DNA form, the CDR3 reads TGTGCCAGCAGATCCACCACCACTAGCACAGATACGCAGTATTTT. Translation: CASRSTTTSTDTQYF.

The chain joins TRBV2 to TRBJ2-5; 7 bases are shared with TRBD1. The CDR3 sequence is 14 residues long. Unmatched junction bases numbered 4, after V lost 4 bases and J lost 2 bases. Germline lookup yields CDR1 SNHLY and CDR2 FYNNEI. This chain's CDR3 is CASSVDRVQETQYF. The DNA of the CDR3 is TGTGCCAGCAGTGTTGACAGGGTGCAAGAGACCCAGTACTTC.

The rearrangement links TRBV5-4 to TRBJ2-7; 8 nucleotides agree with TRBD2. This CDR3 comprises 13 residues. Per the germline V gene, CDR1 is SGHNT and CDR2 is YYREEE (reference sequence). The V and J ends lost 4 bases and 10 bases, in that order; junction bases with no gene match: 10. As DNA, the CDR3 is TGTGCCAGCAGCGGCACCCGGGGGGGCGAACAGTACTTC. Protein: CASSGTRGGEQYF.

This clone was found once. The rearrangement uses TRBV7-6 and TRBJ2-2; weak D call: TRBD1 (5 bases). CDR1 is SGHVS and CDR2 is FNYEAQ in the germline V gene. V gave up 3 bases and J gave up 2 bases, with 13 bases separating them. This CDR3 has 16 amino acids. CDR3 sequence (DNA): TGTGCCAGCAGCTTTTACTCAGGGTCCAACACCGGGGAGCTGTTTTTT. It codes for CASSFYSGSNTGELFF.

The chain links TRBV27 to TRBJ1-1, with D possibly matching TRBD1 (5 bases). The CDR3 spans 15 residues. Germline lookup yields CDR1 MNHEY and CDR2 SMNVEV (reference sequence). V was clipped by 7 bases and J by 5 bases, with 20 bases between them. Here the CDR3 reads CASTPRGEWRTEAFF. In DNA, the CDR3 is TGTGCCAGCACCCCGCGGGGGGAGTGGAGGACTGAAGCTTTCTTT.

The chain recombines TRBV7-2 with TRBJ2-1; 10 bases are shared with TRBD2. The CDR3 consists of 15 residues. V trimming: 4 bases; J trimming: 16 bases; junction bases outside the gene matches: 16. Germline V CDR1 and CDR2: SGHTA, FQGNSA. The CDR3 protein is CASSSPGLAANSPFF. CDR3 nucleotide sequence: TGTGCCAGCAGCTCACCCGGACTAGCGGCTAACAGCCCCTTCTTC.

This sequence joins TRBV2 and TRBJ1-5; 10 nucleotides line up with TRBD1. CDR1 is SNHLY, CDR2 FYNNEI, per germline. This CDR3 has 15 amino acids. This CDR3 is CATGQGSYSNQPQHF. The DNA of the CDR3 is TGTGCTACGGGACAGGGGAGTTATAGCAATCAGCCCCAGCATTTT. Together with reference TRBV2 and TRBJ1-5, the CDR3 gives the full variable domain: EPEVTQTPSHQVTQMGQEVILRCVPISNHLYFYWYRQILGQKVEFLVSFYNNEISEKSEIFDDQFSVERPDGSNFTLKIRSTKLEDSAMYFCATGQGSYSNQPQHFGDGTRLSIL.

The genes are TRBV4-1 and TRBJ2-3, with D perhaps matching TRBD1 (6 bases). CDR1 is MGHRA, CDR2 YSYEKL, per germline. V lost 4 bases and J lost 11, with 13 bases in between. This CDR3 contains 12 residues. The CDR3 DNA reads TGCGCCAGCAGCCTACAGGGAGAGGAGCAGTATTTT. Its translation: CASSLQGEEQYF.

This chain links TRBV11-2 with TRBJ1-1, with D perhaps matching TRBD1 (5 bases). V was clipped by 5 bases and J by 11 bases, with 18 bases between them. The CDR3 totals 13 residues. Per germline, CDR1 SGHAT and CDR2 FQNNGV. CDR3 sequence (DNA): TGTGCCAGCAGCCCGGCCAACACGGGGGACGCTTTCTTT. The encoded protein is CASSPANTGDAFF.

J is TRBJ2-3 and V is TRBV4-2; TRBD2 is a possible D gene (6 bases). This CDR3 is built from 16 residues. V was shortened by 4 bases and J by 0 bases, with 14 bases between the two germline ends. CDR1 LGHNA and CDR2 YNFKEQ come from the germline V gene. The DNA of the CDR3 is TGTGCCAGCAGCCCCCTATACGGGGGAAGCACAGATACGCAGTATTTT. The encoded protein is CASSPLYGGSTDTQYF.

The chain has TRBV5-1 and TRBJ2-1, with 10 bases lining up with TRBD1. Trimming cost V 1 base and J 7 bases; bases outside gene matches: 11. CDR1 SGHRS and CDR2 YFSETQ come from the germline V gene. The CDR3 extends over 17 amino acids. CDR3 in amino acids: CASSLLGSGQGMNEQFF. CDR3 in DNA: TGCGCCAGCAGCTTGTTAGGTTCGGGACAGGGGATGAATGAGCAGTTCTTC.

The DNA of the CDR3 is TGTGCCAGCAACCGGGGACAGACGAACACCGGGGAGCTGTTTTTT. Translated, it gives CASNRGQTNTGELFF. This chain links TRBV2 with TRBJ2-2, with 7 bases fitting TRBD1. V shed 7 bases and J 0 bases; nucleotides not matched to a gene: 5. CDR3 length: 15 residues. Germline CDR1 and CDR2: SNHLY and FYNNEI.

The chain carries TRBV28 and TRBJ2-1; TRBD2 is a possible D gene (5 bases). The CDR3 runs to 14 residues. CDR1 is MDHEN, CDR2 SYDVKM, per germline. Between the trimmed V and J ends, which lost 2 bases and 8 bases, there was a span of 13 bases. CDR3 amino acids: CASSLLALKYEQFF. In DNA form, the CDR3 reads TGTGCCAGCAGTTTACTAGCCTTGAAATATGAGCAGTTCTTC. The variable domain in full, with the rest retrieved from reference TRBV28 and TRBJ2-1, is DVKVTQSSRYLVKRTGEKVFLECVQDMDHENMFWYRQDPGLGLRLIYFSYDVKMKEKGDIPEGYSVSREKKERFSLILESASTNQTSMYLCASSLLALKYEQFFGPGTRLTVL.

This rearrangement joins TRBV25-1 to TRBJ2-5; TRBD1 matches at 7 bases. The CDR3 length is 15 residues. Germline lookup yields CDR1 MGHDK and CDR2 SYGVNS. The V and J ends lost 5 bases and 0 bases, in that order; junction bases with no gene match: 6. The CDR3 DNA sequence: TGTGCCAGCAGTAAATTACAGGGGTACCAAGAGACCCAGTACTTC. As protein: CASSKLQGYQETQYF. Together with reference TRBV25-1 and TRBJ2-5, the CDR3 gives the full variable domain: EADIYQTPRYLVIGTGKKITLECSQTMGHDKMYWYQQDPGMELHLIHYSYGVNSTEKGDLSSESTVSRIRTEHFPLTLESARPSHTSQYLCASSKLQGYQETQYFGPGTRLLVL.

To note about this clone: Relative to the germline gene, one junction end is altered; a read error may explain this. CDR3 residues: CASSPSPGDQETQYF. For the CDR3, the DNA is TGTGCTAGCAGTCCCTCCCCAGGGGACCAAGAGACCCAGTACTTC. The V call is TRBV7-7, the J call TRBJ2-5; D might be TRBD1 (6 bases). Germline loops: CDR1 SSHAT, CDR2 FNYEAQ (reference sequence). The CDR3 spans 15 residues.

This clone was seen a few times. The chain uses TRBV30 and TRBJ1-1; D unresolved. Between the trimmed V and J ends, which lost 3 bases and 6 bases, there was a span of 17 bases. This CDR3 has 14 residues. CDR1 is GTSNPN, CDR2 SVGIG, per germline (reference sequence). Here the CDR3 DNA reads TGTGCCTGGAGGGAGGGCGGAGGGATACCTGAAGCTTTCTTT. Protein: CAWREGGGIPEAFF.

In regard to this clone: One end of the junction fails to match germline, which may point to a read error. The chain employs TRBV7-2 and TRBJ2-7; 7 bases are shared with TRBD2. The CDR3 extends over 18 amino acids. Germline V CDR1 and CDR2: SGHTA, FQGNSA. The CDR3: CASGLAVVSGTTSYEQYF. The CDR3 DNA follows: TGTGCCAGCGGCTTAGCGGTGGTCAGCGGGACTACCTCCTACGAGCAGTACTTC. Full variable domain (rest looked up from reference TRBV7-2 and TRBJ2-7): GAGVSQSPSNKVTEKGKDVELRCDPISGHTALYWYRQSLGQGLEFLIYFQGNSAPDKSGLPSDRFSAERTGGSVSTLTIQRTQQEDSAVYLCASGLAVVSGTTSYEQYFGPGTRLTVT.

The chain couples TRBV6-5 to TRBJ1-6; D gene ambiguous. V dropped 6 bases and J dropped 7 bases, with 7 bases sitting between them. The CDR3 has 12 amino acids. Per germline, CDR1 MNHEY and CDR2 SVGAGI. The CDR3 bases are TGTGCCAGCAGCTACGGCAATTCACCCCTCCACTTT. Protein sequence: CASSYGNSPLHF.

This clone was seen once. The chain employs TRBV6-5 and TRBJ2-1; 9 bases map to TRBD2. The CDR3 spans 14 residues. V was clipped by 0 bases and J by 6 bases; unmatched bases: 0. Germline-derived CDR1 and CDR2 are MNHEY and SVGAGI. CDR3 protein: CASSYSTSGNEQFF. The CDR3 DNA is TGTGCCAGCAGTTACTCGACTAGCGGCAATGAGCAGTTCTTC.